The TCR beta chain under discussion was sequenced for a study of T cells in women clearing cervical HPV infection (dated by TCRdb to the late 2010s). Context from the whole study: The cases were fewer than 30 women with histologically confirmed HPV16-related CIN3 or worse, and 2 of these cases were invasive cancers. In the parent cohort, 10,049 women aged 18 or older were enrolled in Guanacaste, Costa Rica, during about 1992 to 1994 and were followed for roughly 7 years. Cases had a median age of about 34 years and controls had a median age of about 37, with no significant differences in baseline characteristics. Among cases, blood sampling came a median of approximately 150 days after lesion detection, with an interquartile range of about 80 to 220 days. Blood from cases was collected at the visit where the lesion was first found, while blood from controls was collected once the infection could no longer be detected. HLA typing was available for only a few women, so HLA type could not be excluded as a confounder. Controls were around 24 women whose single incident HPV16 infection cleared within 12 months without precancer or cancer developing. This exploratory proof-of-principle case-control study, nested within the Guanacaste HPV Natural History Study in Costa Rica, compared TCR repertoires among women with different cervical HPV16 outcomes. Quality controls consisted of five blinded duplicates per group, for a total of approximately 60 samples made up of approximately 50 participants and some 10 replicates. Cases and controls were matched on year of sample collection and on age within five years. What the study reported, not specific to this receptor: TCR repertoire richness was significantly higher in CIN3+ cases than in controls across sequencing depths, while evenness did not differ. Because of the cross-sectional design, the study could not determine whether the associations came before infection or resulted from infection, and neither effector/memory subsets nor HPV-specific T cells were isolated. Lower TRBV6-7 relative abundance was observed in cases than in controls (approximately 0.1% versus 0.16%; Bonferroni P = 0.0008). Cases were distinguished from controls with an estimated AUC of 0.65 to 0.85 by random forest classifiers combining richness and V gene abundances. T-cell numbers per sample were unknown, so richness differences could reflect varying T-cell content rather than repertoire biology.

Using the immunoSEQ assay, multiplex PCR amplified TCR beta CDR3 regions from an average of 1200 ng of genomic DNA per sample. Primer bias was corrected in the assay by using a complete synthetic TCR repertoire to establish an amplification baseline. The amplicons were sequenced on the Illumina platform. Turning to the authors' computational methods: Sequences were error-corrected by clustering with frequency ratios and a modified nearest-neighbor algorithm, then analyzed in the immunoSEQ Analyzer with IMGT gene definitions. TCR richness and evenness were averaged over 20 rarefaction repeats at each rarefaction depth, excluding samples with fewer sequences than the depth. Wilcoxon rank sum tests with FDR correction were used to compare relative abundances of V, D and J genes between the groups. For the blinded duplicates, the intraclass correlation was 95% to 96% for TCR richness and averaged around 76% across some 66 gene segments. TCRdb mirrors the immuneACCESS table, restricted to in-frame sequences. Some clones are absent from its copies; in checked studies, under half trace to an unresolved V gene, and the reason for the others is unknown. D and trimming come from the DNA, and the V and J calls and clone size come from that table. This sample's clone table shows about 39,000 clones. The top ten hold around 5% of the sample.

About this clone itself: This clone's antigen is unknown. The sequenced fragment ends 3 residues before the CDR3 boundary, so the rest is inferred from the germline J gene.

The CDR3 starts with the cysteine, ends with the phenylalanine, and has 16 residues. Shown are 39 bases from within the CDR3, in frame from base 1. Germline trimming amounts to 5 bases on V and 4 bases on J, with 8 as the count of junction bases outside the gene matches. CDR1 and CDR2, per the germline V gene (reference sequence), are LNHDA and SQIVND. Every participant had a single incident cervical HPV16 infection, and prevalent HPV16 infections were excluded. Cervical HPV DNA was detected with MY09/MY11 PCR, and genotyping was done with dot-blot hybridization. About 15 mL of heparinized blood were centrifuged, and the buffy coat was aliquoted, frozen at -30°C, then stored at -80°C. QIAGEN kits were used to extract genomic DNA from buffy coat specimens.

Sequencing input: blood buffy coat. The V and J segments used are TRBV19 and TRBJ2-3; TRBD1 fits 11 bases in the junction. The clonotype comes from a woman aged 18-70 years with a cervical HPV16 infection that either progressed to CIN3+ or cleared (not recorded which). The CDR3 bases that were read are TGTGCCAGTAGTGCCCGGACAGGGGGCGGGTCAGATACG. This gives the protein CASSARTGGGSDT. The whole CDR3 protein is CASSARTGGGSDTQYF.